The 24 T cell receptor beta chains reported below all come from one sample, sequenced in a study of T cells in Graves' hyperthyroidism and ophthalmopathy. Researchers took RNA transcripts and amplified the TCR beta CDR3 regions from them. The TCR CDR3 was amplified in a first-round RT-PCR using the HTBI primer set. TCRdb used MiXCR to reprocess the multiplex PCR reads, holding one entry per CDR3 protein. The table includes 300,000 to 350,000 distinct CDR3 sequences, 16% detected once. The sample taken for sequencing was blood. The receptors shown here come from a man younger than 45 with Graves' hyperthyroidism.

The chain couples TRBV30 to TRBJ1-5; D remains ambiguous. Trimming pared 2 bases from V and 2 bases from J, leaving 13 bases between. The CDR3 loop spans 15 amino acids. The germline gives CDR1 GTSNPN, CDR2 SVGIG (reference sequence). CDR3 amino acids: CAWSLRSYRNQPQHF. CDR3 in DNA: TGTGCCTGGAGTCTCCGGTCATACCGCAATCAGCCCCAGCATTTT.

This clonotype was seen only a few times. The chain uses TRBV28 and TRBJ2-1; D is unresolved. Per germline, CDR1 MDHEN and CDR2 SYDVKM. This CDR3 region has 11 residues. V dropped 7 bases and J dropped 7 bases, with 8 bases sitting between them. DNA for the CDR3: TGTGCCAGCACCGTCAGTAATGAGCAGTTCTTC. It encodes CASTVSNEQFF.

This clonotype was seen a few times. The rearrangement joins TRBV19 to TRBJ2-3; 10 nucleotides line up with TRBD2. V lost 6 bases to trimming and J lost 0 bases; unmatched junction nucleotides: 9. The CDR3 consists of 17 residues. From germline, CDR1 is LNHDA and CDR2 SQIVND (reference sequence). CDR3 region: CASSSSLLAGSTDTQYF. The CDR3 region has the DNA TGTGCCAGTAGCAGTTCACTACTAGCGGGAAGCACAGATACGCAGTATTTT.

Comments on this clonotype: The junction and the germline gene differ at one end; a read error may be behind it. The chain employs TRBV5-1 and TRBJ2-2; TRBD1 matches at 7 bases. The CDR3 length is 17 residues. Germline loops: CDR1 SGHRS, CDR2 YFSETQ. The CDR3 nucleotides read TGTGCCAGCAGCGCCCCGACAGGGAAGTTGAACACCGGGGAGCTGTTTTTT. It specifies CASSAPTGKLNTGELFF. Drawing the rest from reference TRBV5-1 and TRBJ2-2, the complete variable domain is KAGVTQTPRYLIKTRGQQVTLSCSPISGHRSVSWYQQTPGQGLQFLFEYFSETQRNKGNFPGRFSGRQFSNSRSEMNVSTLELGDSALYLCASSAPTGKLNTGELFFGEGSRLTVL.

This clonotype was seen repeatedly, ten times or more. V is TRBV6-6 and J is TRBJ2-1; the D gene could be TRBD1 or TRBD2 (5 bases each). The CDR3 sequence is 14 residues long. Per germline, CDR1 MNHNY and CDR2 SVGAGI (reference sequence). The V end lost 0 bases, the J end lost 7 bases, and 10 bases lay between the germline ends. The CDR3 DNA follows: TGTGCCAGCAGTTACTCGGGACGCCGAAATGAGCAGTTCTTC. Translating it yields CASSYSGRRNEQFF.

This clonotype has a handful of counts. V usage is TRBV6-1 and J usage is TRBJ1-4, with D perhaps matching TRBD1 (5 bases). V gave up 8 bases and J gave up 8 bases, with 18 bases separating them. Germline V gives CDR1 MNHNS, CDR2 SASEGT. CDR3 size: 14 residues. The CDR3 here is CASGDRDLSEKLFF. CDR3 DNA: TGTGCCAGCGGGGATAGGGACCTCAGCGAAAAACTGTTTTTT.

This clonotype was counted ten times or more. The genes are TRBV5-1 and TRBJ1-1; the D gene is possibly TRBD1 (5 bases). Deletions cut 1 base from V and 6 bases from J, with 10 bases between. Germline V lookup: CDR1 SGHRS, CDR2 YFSETQ. The CDR3 is made up of 13 amino acids. CDR3 protein: CASSLHQGPEAFF. CDR3 sequence (DNA): TGCGCCAGCAGCTTGCATCAGGGCCCTGAAGCTTTCTTT.

This clonotype has at least ten counts. The genes are TRBV11-2 and TRBJ2-7; TRBD2 is a possible D gene (5 bases). The germline V gene encodes CDR1 SGHAT and CDR2 FQNNGV. The CDR3 consists of 16 residues. V was cut by 0 bases and J by 6 bases, with 18 bases left in between. The CDR3 nucleotides are TGTGCCAGCAGCTTAGATTGGGCAAGGAGGTCTGGCGAGCAGTACTTC. It encodes CASSLDWARRSGEQYF.

This clonotype was seen ten or more times. The rearrangement links TRBV13 to TRBJ2-7; tentatively, D is TRBD1 (6 bases). Germline loops: CDR1 PRHDT, CDR2 FYEKMQ (reference sequence). The CDR3 runs to 16 residues. The germline V and J ends were trimmed by 4 bases and 0 bases, with 16 bases remaining between them. The CDR3 loop is CASSSRRTASSYEQYF. CDR3 nucleotides: TGTGCCAGCAGCTCCCGCCGGACAGCGAGCTCCTACGAGCAGTACTTC.

The chain carries TRBV3-1 and TRBJ2-2, with TRBD2 matching 7 bases. V gave up 0 bases and J gave up 4 bases; unmatched junction bases: 8. In germline, CDR1 is LGHDT, CDR2 YNNKEL (reference sequence). CDR3 length: 17 residues. CDR3 coding DNA: TGTGCCAGCAGCCAAGAATGGGGGAGGGCCGGCACCGGGGAGCTGTTTTTT. Translated, it gives CASSQEWGRAGTGELFF.

The sample holds one count of this clonotype. This chain uses TRBV28 with TRBJ1-1; possible D gene TRBD1, 5 bases. This CDR3 has 14 residues. Trimming shortened V by 7 bases and J by 4 bases, and 16 bases separated the two germline ends. The germline gives CDR1 MDHEN, CDR2 SYDVKM. The CDR3 here is CASIMGLGSTEAFF. For the CDR3, the DNA is TGTGCCAGCATTATGGGACTCGGGAGCACTGAAGCTTTCTTT.

The V gene is TRBV4-1, the J gene TRBJ1-2; TRBD1 matches 7 bases. CDR1 MGHRA and CDR2 YSYEKL come from the germline V gene. The CDR3 runs to 14 residues. J lost 3 bases, V lost 0 bases, and 1 base had no gene match. The CDR3 is CASSQDTGDYGYTF. DNA of the CDR3: TGCGCCAGCAGCCAAGATACAGGGGACTATGGCTACACCTTC.

This clonotype was found many times. J is TRBJ2-3 and V is TRBV20-1; the D gene is possibly TRBD2 (6 bases). Per germline, CDR1 DFQATT and CDR2 SNEGSKA (reference sequence). The V gene lost 3 bases and the J gene lost 8 bases, with 15 bases spanning the gap. The CDR3 totals 13 residues. The CDR3 loop reads CSARAYVGGTQYF. DNA of the CDR3: TGCAGTGCTAGGGCTTATGTCGGGGGTACGCAGTATTTT.

The sample holds many counts of this clonotype. The chain combines TRBV20-1 with TRBJ2-1, with D hard to call. The CDR3 is made up of 13 amino acids. Germline V gene sequence: CDR1 DFQATT, CDR2 SNEGSKA (reference sequence). V lost 0 bases and J 10 bases, leaving 13 bases between the germline ends. The CDR3 loop is CSARDQAVGEQFF. CDR3 coding DNA: TGCAGTGCTAGAGATCAGGCGGTCGGCGAGCAGTTCTTC.

The chain recombines TRBV7-2 with TRBJ2-3, with a possible D match to TRBD2 (7 bases). The germline CDR1 and CDR2 sequences are SGHTA and FQGNSA. Deletions cut 1 base from V and 5 bases from J, with 13 bases between. The CDR3 loop spans 15 amino acids. The DNA for the CDR3 is TGTGCCAGCAGCTTAGGAGGGGGGGGGGGAGATACGCAGTATTTT. It specifies CASSLGGGGGDTQYF.

In this sample, this clonotype turned up many times. The chain has TRBV12-3 or TRBV12-4 and TRBJ2-1, with 7 bases fitting TRBD2. The CDR3 covers 15 residues. V lost 5 bases and J lost 4; bases outside the gene matches: 8. The CDR3 nucleotides are TGTGCCAGCAGTGTCCCGGGACTACCGTACAATGAGCAGTTCTTC. It specifies CASSVPGLPYNEQFF.

The chain carries TRBV14 and TRBJ1-3; D gene unclear. There are 17 residues in the CDR3. The germline V gene has CDR1 SGHDN and CDR2 FVKESK. Trimming took 0 bases from V and 0 from J, leaving 12 bases between them. CDR3 DNA: TGTGCCAGCAGCCAAGATTTAGGACTCTTCTCTGGAAACACCATATATTTT. This codes for CASSQDLGLFSGNTIYF.

The V gene is TRBV5-6, the J gene TRBJ2-3; unclear D gene. Germline CDR1 is SGHDT and CDR2 is YYEEEE. V was shortened by 5 bases and J by 0 bases, with 10 bases between the two germline ends. This CDR3 region has 14 residues. As DNA, the CDR3 is TGTGCCAGCAGGATTTATTCTAGCACAGATACGCAGTATTTT. Translating it yields CASRIYSSTDTQYF.

The chain joins TRBV7-2 to TRBJ2-2, with 8 nucleotides matching TRBD2. The CDR3 covers 15 residues. V trimming: 4 bases; J trimming: 6 bases; junction bases outside the gene matches: 7. The germline V gene has CDR1 SGHTA and CDR2 FQGNSA. In DNA form, the CDR3 reads TGTGCCAGCAGCTCGTATAGCGGGATCTCCGGGGAGCTGTTTTTT. It specifies CASSSYSGISGELFF.

This clonotype was seen at least ten times. The genes are TRBV3-1 and TRBJ1-1; D remains unclear. The CDR3 runs to 17 residues. Trimming took off 0 bases at V and 0 bases at J, with 14 bases between the two ends. Germline V gene lookup returns CDR1 LGHDT and CDR2 YNNKEL (reference sequence). CDR3 in DNA: TGTGCCAGCAGCCAAGATGGGGTAGGGAAACTGAACACTGAAGCTTTCTTT. Its translation: CASSQDGVGKLNTEAFF.

This clonotype has more than one count but fewer than ten. The junction shows a germline mismatch at one end, possibly a read error. The chain joins TRBV30 to TRBJ1-1; the D is unclear. Germline lookup yields CDR1 GTSNPN and CDR2 SVGIG (reference sequence). This CDR3 spans 13 amino acids. CDR3 loop: CAWRTAPGTEASF. The CDR3 nucleotides are TGTGCCTGGAGGACGGCACCGGGCACTGAAGCTTCCTTT.

This rearrangement joins TRBV2 to TRBJ1-1; 12 nucleotides agree with TRBD1. The CDR3 covers 16 residues. J lost 7 bases, V lost 3 bases, and 9 bases had no gene match. CDR1 SNHLY and CDR2 FYNNEI come from the germline V gene. DNA of the CDR3: TGTGCCAGCAGTGAGTTGGGACAGGGGGCGCGAAGTGAAGCTTTCTTT. Protein product: CASSELGQGARSEAFF.

This clonotype was found many times. The chain has TRBV30 and TRBJ2-2, with a tentative D call TRBD1 (6 bases). Trimming shortened V by 0 bases and J by 0 bases, and 8 bases separated the two germline ends. Per germline, CDR1 GTSNPN and CDR2 SVGIG (reference sequence). The CDR3 sequence is 15 residues long. The CDR3 nucleotides read TGTGCCTGGAGTGTGACAGGCGCGAACACCGGGGAGCTGTTTTTT. Its translation is CAWSVTGANTGELFF.

This clonotype came up a few times. This chain joins TRBV3-1 and TRBJ2-1; TRBD2 agrees at 9 bases. Trimming removed 4 bases from V and 5 bases from J; junction bases left unmatched: 9. This CDR3 region has 16 residues. Germline CDR1 and CDR2: LGHDT and YNNKEL (reference sequence). CDR3 in amino acids: CASSLTSGRTNNEQFF. CDR3 coding DNA: TGTGCCAGCAGCCTTACAAGCGGGAGGACGAACAATGAGCAGTTCTTC.